This TCR beta chain was observed in a study of T cell repertoires in cytomegalovirus infection. J lost 6 bases, V lost 2 bases, and 4 bases had no gene match. The germline V gene encodes CDR1 SGHTA and CDR2 FQGNSA. The CDR3 contains 14 residues. One entry per CDR3 protein results from TCRdb running MiXCR on the reads. The sample records some 400,000 distinct CDR3 sequences, roughly 18% being singletons. This clonotype was counted ten times or more. This chain links TRBV7-2 with TRBJ2-3, with TRBD2 matching over 8 bases. The sequence was collected from a human donor in good health (CMV status not recorded). Some clones in this sample may be carry-over from other donors' samples. The sequenced sample was PBMCs. The CDR3 nucleotides read TGTGCCAGCAGCTTAAACGGGGGGGGTGATACGCAGTATTTT. This codes for CASSLNGGGDTQYF. The full variable domain, in which reference TRBV7-2 and TRBJ2-3 provide the parts outside the CDR3, is GAGVSQSPSNKVTEKGKDVELRCDPISGHTALYWYRQSLGQGLEFLIYFQGNSAPDKSGLPSDRFSAERTGGSVSTLTIQRTQQEDSAVYLCASSLNGGGDTQYFGPGTRLTVL.